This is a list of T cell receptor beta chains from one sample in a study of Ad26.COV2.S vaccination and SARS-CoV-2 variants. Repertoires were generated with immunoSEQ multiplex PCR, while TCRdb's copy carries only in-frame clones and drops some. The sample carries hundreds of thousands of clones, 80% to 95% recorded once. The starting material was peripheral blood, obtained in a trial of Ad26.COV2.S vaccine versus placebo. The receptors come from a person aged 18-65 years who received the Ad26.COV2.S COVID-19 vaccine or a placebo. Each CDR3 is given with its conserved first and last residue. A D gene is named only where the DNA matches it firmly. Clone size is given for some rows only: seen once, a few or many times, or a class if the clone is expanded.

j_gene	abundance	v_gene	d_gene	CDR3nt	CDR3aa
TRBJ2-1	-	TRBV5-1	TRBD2	TGCGCCAGCAGCTTGGCTAGCGGGAGGGTTAGGGGGAATGAGCAGTTCTTC	CASSLASGRVRGNEQFF
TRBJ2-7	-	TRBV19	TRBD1	TGTGCCAGTAGTATCCTTTTAGTGGCAGGGGGCACCTACGAGCAGTACTTC	CASSILLVAGGTYEQYF
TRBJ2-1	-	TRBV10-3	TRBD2	TGTGCCATCAGTCTGACTAGCGGGAACAATGAGCAGTTCTTC	CAISLTSGNNEQFF
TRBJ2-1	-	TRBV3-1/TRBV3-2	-	TGTGCCAGCAGCCAAGTCTGGGGGGCATCCTACAATGAGCAGTTCTTC	CASSQVWGASYNEQFF
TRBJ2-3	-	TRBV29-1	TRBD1	TGCAGCGTGGCCGGGACAGTCACAGATACGCAGTATTTT	CSVAGTVTDTQYF
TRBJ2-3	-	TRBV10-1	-	TGCGCCGTCGAGGGCGACCTTAGCACAGATACGCAGTATTTT	CAVEGDLSTDTQYF
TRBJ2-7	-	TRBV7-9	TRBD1	TGTGCCAGCAGCCCCAGTTCCGGACAGGGGTTCTACGAGCAGTACTTC	CASSPSSGQGFYEQYF
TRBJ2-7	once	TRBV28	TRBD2	TGTGCCAGCAATGCAGCGGGAGAACTCGAGCAGTACTTC	CASNAAGELEQYF
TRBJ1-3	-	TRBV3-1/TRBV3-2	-	TGTGCCAGCAGCTCGGACAGATCTGGAAACACCATATATTTT	CASSSDRSGNTIYF
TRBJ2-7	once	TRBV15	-	TGTGCCACCAGCAGCGGTGGGACACCTCCCTACGAGCAGTACTTC	CATSSGGTPPYEQYF
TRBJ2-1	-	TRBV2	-	TGTGCCAGGAGCAGGGGAGAGGGGAATGAGCAGTTCTTC	CARSRGEGNEQFF
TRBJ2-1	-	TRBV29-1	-	TGCAGCGTTGACGGGCTAACAAATGAGCAGTTCTTC	CSVDGLTNEQFF
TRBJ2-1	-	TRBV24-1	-	TGTGCCACCAGTGGGCCTTCGGCGGGGAATGAGCAGTTCTTC	CATSGPSAGNEQFF
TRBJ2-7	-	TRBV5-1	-	TGCGCCAGCAGCTTGGGAGACAAGCCCTACGAGCAGTACTTC	CASSLGDKPYEQYF
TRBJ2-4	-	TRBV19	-	TGTGCCGGGCGTCTGGGAAACATTCAGTACTTC	CAGRLGNIQYF
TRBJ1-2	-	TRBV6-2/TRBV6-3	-	TGTGCCAGCAGTGCAACAGGGCTCGATGGCTACACCTTC	CASSATGLDGYTF
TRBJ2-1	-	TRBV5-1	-	TGCGCCAGCAGCTTGGTGAGTCTGGAGTACAATGAGCAGTTCTTC	CASSLVSLEYNEQFF
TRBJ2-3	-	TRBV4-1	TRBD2	TGCGCCAGCAGCCACCGACTAGCGGAGAGCACAGATACGCAGTATTTT	CASSHRLAESTDTQYF
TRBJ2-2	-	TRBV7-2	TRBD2	TGTGCCAGCAGCTTAGACCCGGGACTAGGGACCGGGGAGCTGTTTTTT	CASSLDPGLGTGELFF
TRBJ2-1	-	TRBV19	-	TGTGCCAGTAGTCGGGGCCCACCGAATGAGCAGTTCTTC	CASSRGPPNEQFF
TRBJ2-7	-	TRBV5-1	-	TGCGCCAGCAGCCCGGGCGGGGCCTACGAGCAGTACTTC	CASSPGGAYEQYF
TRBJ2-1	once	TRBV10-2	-	TGCGCCAGCAGTCTTTCCCAATCCCCTACGGGGAATGAGCAGTTCTTC	CASSLSQSPTGNEQFF
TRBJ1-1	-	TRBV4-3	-	TGCGCCAGCAGCCAAGATTTAACACTAACTGGGGTTGAAGCTTTCTTT	CASSQDLTLTGVEAFF
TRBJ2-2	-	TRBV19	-	TGTGCCAGTAAAGAGGGGTGGGTTACCGGGGAGCTGTTTTTT	CASKEGWVTGELFF
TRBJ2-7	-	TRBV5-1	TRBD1	TGCGCCAGCAACGGACAGGACGAATCCTACGAGCAGTACTTC	CASNGQDESYEQYF
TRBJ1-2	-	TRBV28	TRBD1	TGTGCCAGCAGTCCAGTAGACAGGGGCTATGGCTACACCTTC	CASSPVDRGYGYTF
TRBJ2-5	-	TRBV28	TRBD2	TGTGCCAGCAGTTTGGCTAGCGGAGAGACCCAGTACTTC	CASSLASGETQYF
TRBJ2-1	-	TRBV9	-	TGTGCCAGCAGCAAGAGCGCGGGGACAAACAATGAGCAGTTCTTC	CASSKSAGTNNEQFF
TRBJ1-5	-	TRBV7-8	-	TGTGCCAGCAGCATGGGCCCTCATCAGCCCCAGCATTTT	CASSMGPHQPQHF
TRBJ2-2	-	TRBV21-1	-	TGTGCCAGCAGCTCTCGGACTAGCGGAAATAGTACGAACACCGGGGAGCTGTTTTTT	CASSSRTSGNSTNTGELFF
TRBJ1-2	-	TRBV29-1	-	TGCAGCGTGGAACAGGGTTCCGGGAGCTACACCTTC	CSVEQGSGSYTF
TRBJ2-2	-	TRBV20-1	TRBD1	TGCAGTGCCAGTCGGACAGGGCAGGGCGGGGAGCTGTTTTTT	CSASRTGQGGELFF
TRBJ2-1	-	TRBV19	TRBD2	TGTGCCAGTAGTATCCCGCTTGCATCGAGGGCTAGCGGGAGGGCCTGGGGTGAGCAGTTCTTC	CASSIPLASRASGRAWGEQFF
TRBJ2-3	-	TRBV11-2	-	TGTGCCAGCAGCTTAGCATTTAGCGAAGACACTAGCACAGATACGCAGTATTTT	CASSLAFSEDTSTDTQYF
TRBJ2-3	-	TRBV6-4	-	TGTGCCAGGGACCCTTCGGGCGGGGACTTTACAGATACGCAGTATTTT	CARDPSGGDFTDTQYF
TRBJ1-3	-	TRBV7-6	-	TGTGCCAGCAGCTTAGGGTACAGCCGAAGCTCTGGAAACACCATATATTTT	CASSLGYSRSSGNTIYF
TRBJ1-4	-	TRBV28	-	TGTGCCAGCAGTCCCTCACTGGGGCGGGCTAATGAAAAACTGTTTTTT	CASSPSLGRANEKLFF
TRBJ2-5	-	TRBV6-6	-	TGTGCCAGCAGTTACTCCGCAGGGGGGACGGCCCAGTACTTC	CASSYSAGGTAQYF
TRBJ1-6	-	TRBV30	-	TGTGCCTGGACCCCAGTCTCCGGGAGGAATTCACCCCTCCACTTT	CAWTPVSGRNSPLHF
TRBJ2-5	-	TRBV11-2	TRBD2	TGTGCCAGCAGCTTATACGGGACTAGCGGGAGGGGGTTAGGGTCCCAGTACTTC	CASSLYGTSGRGLGSQYF
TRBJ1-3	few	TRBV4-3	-	TGCGCCAGCAGCCAAGATGGCAACTCTGGAAACACCATATATTTT	CASSQDGNSGNTIYF
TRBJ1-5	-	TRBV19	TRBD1	TGTGCCAGTAGTCCCCCCGGGGAGGGGGCATACAATCAGCCCCAGCATTTT	CASSPPGEGAYNQPQHF
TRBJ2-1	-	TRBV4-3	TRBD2	TGCGCCAGCAGCCAAGATGTGCTAGCGGGAGGCAATGAGCAGTTCTTC	CASSQDVLAGGNEQFF
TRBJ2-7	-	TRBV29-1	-	TGCAGCGGGTATCCCCCCCGACACTACGAGCAGTACTTC	CSGYPPRHYEQYF
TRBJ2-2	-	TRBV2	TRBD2	TGTGCCAGCACCCCCCAGGGACTAGCGGGAGGGTCGGGGGAGCTGTTTTTT	CASTPQGLAGGSGELFF
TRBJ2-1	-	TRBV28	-	TGTGCCAGCCATTCAGCCAATGAGCAGTTCTTC	CASHSANEQFF